The 17 T cell receptor beta chains below were found in one sample sequenced in a study of cytomegalovirus exposure and HLA in healthy donors. This PCR relied on a set of 60 Vbeta primers and 13 Jbeta primers. TCRdb keeps only in-frame clones here, not all; method: immunoSEQ multiplex PCR. The sample gives roughly 180,000 clones, more than 65% of which show up once; about 3% is in the top ten. The sample was PBMCs. These receptors were collected from a female donor in good health and CMV-seronegative.

The J gene is TRBJ1-1, the V gene TRBV5-6, with 8 bases that match TRBD1. CDR1 is SGHDT, CDR2 YYEEEE, per germline. This CDR3 has 14 amino acids. V lost 3 bases to trimming and J lost 5 bases; unmatched junction nucleotides: 6. The CDR3 DNA reads TGTGCCAGCAGCTCAGGACAGGGTTTAACTGAAGCTTTCTTT. Translation gives CASSSGQGLTEAFF. Together with reference TRBV5-6 and TRBJ1-1, the CDR3 gives the full variable domain: DAGVTQSPTHLIKTRGQQVTLRCSPKSGHDTVSWYQQALGQGPQFIFQYYEEEERQRGNFPDRFSGHQFPNYSSELNVNALLLGDSALYLCASSSGQGLTEAFFGQGTRLTVV.

The gene calls are TRBV11-2 and TRBJ2-2, with D possibly matching TRBD1 (6 bases). Germline values: CDR1 SGHAT, CDR2 FQNNGV. The V and J ends lost 8 bases and 3 bases respectively, with 13 bases between them. This CDR3 has 14 residues. The chain's CDR3 is CASRREGDTGELFF. Written as DNA, the CDR3 is TGTGCCAGCCGCCGCGAGGGGGACACCGGGGAGCTGTTTTTT.

J is TRBJ2-7 and V is TRBV19; 9 bases are a match to TRBD1. The CDR3 consists of 14 residues. With V trimmed by 5 bases and J by 6 bases, 8 bases remained unmatched. Germline CDR1 LNHDA, CDR2 SQIVND (reference sequence). The CDR3 region is CASSFGTGSFEQYF. The CDR3 coding sequence is TGTGCCAGTAGTTTTGGGACAGGGTCATTCGAGCAGTACTTC.

The rearrangement joins TRBV5-6 to TRBJ2-5; 7 positions agree with TRBD1. The V gene's germline CDR1 is SGHDT and CDR2 YYEEEE. The CDR3 is made up of 16 amino acids. V gave up 4 bases and J gave up 3 bases; unmatched junction bases: 12. CDR3 nucleotide sequence: TGTGCCAGCAGCGCTAGGACAGGAGGAATCAAAGAGACCCAGTACTTC. Translated: CASSARTGGIKETQYF.

The genes are TRBV18 and TRBJ1-1; TRBD1 is a possible D gene (5 bases). Germline loops: CDR1 KGHSH, CDR2 LQKENI. V lost 6 bases and J lost 1, with 15 bases in between. This CDR3 comprises 15 residues. CDR3 residues: CASSRGAGSNTEAFF. The CDR3 bases are TGTGCCAGCTCCCGCGGGGCAGGGTCGAACACTGAAGCTTTCTTT.

This chain connects TRBV29-1 to TRBJ1-3; no reliable D call. The CDR3 consists of 12 residues. V was clipped by 4 bases and J by 0 bases, with 4 bases between them. Looked up from germline, CDR1 is SQVTM and CDR2 is ANQGSEA. CDR3 coding DNA: TGCAGCGTTGTATACTCTGGAAACACCATATATTTT. This translates into CSVVYSGNTIYF.

The chain carries TRBV4-2 and TRBJ1-5, with TRBD1 identical over 7 bases. The ends lost 3 bases at V and 7 bases at J; junction bases unmatched: 3. CDR3 length: 13 amino acids. The germline CDR1 and CDR2 sequences are LGHNA and YNFKEQ. In DNA, the CDR3 is TGTGCCAGCAGCCACGACAGGGCACAGCCCCAGCATTTT. Amino acid sequence: CASSHDRAQPQHF.

The V and J genes are TRBV7-6 and TRBJ1-6; TRBD1 is a possible D gene (6 bases). The CDR3 covers 17 residues. Trimming shortened V by 1 base and J by 6 bases, and 16 bases separated the two germline ends. Germline V gene data show CDR1 as SGHVS and CDR2 as FNYEAQ. CDR3 amino acids: CASSLGGPGVGNSPLHF. The CDR3 nucleotides read TGTGCCAGCAGCTTAGGGGGGCCAGGGGTTGGTAATTCACCCCTCCACTTT.

The chain couples TRBV7-6 to TRBJ2-6, with a tentative D call TRBD1 (6 bases). The CDR3 loop spans 17 amino acids. Germline CDR1 SGHVS, CDR2 FNYEAQ. V gave up 0 bases and J gave up 0 bases, with 9 bases separating them. CDR3 residues: CASSLARGYSGANVLTF. For the CDR3, the DNA is TGTGCCAGCAGCTTAGCGAGGGGGTACTCTGGGGCCAACGTCCTGACTTTC.

The chain uses TRBV21-1 and TRBJ1-1; the table gives TRBD1 as D, unverified against the DNA. TRBV21-1 is designated a pseudogene. CDR3 length: 14 residues. The CDR3, as DNA: TGTGCCAGCAGCAAGGACAGGGTGAACACTGAAGCTTTCTTT. This translates into CASSKDRVNTEAFF.

The rearrangement links TRBV30 to TRBJ1-5, with D uncertain. Per the germline V gene, CDR1 is GTSNPN and CDR2 is SVGIG (reference sequence). Between the trimmed V and J ends, which lost 1 base and 3 bases, there was a span of 19 bases. This CDR3 comprises 17 residues. CDR3 bases: TGTGCCTGGAGTGGTGGACTGCCTATAATGCCCAATCAGCCCCAGCATTTT. Amino acid sequence: CAWSGGLPIMPNQPQHF.

This chain uses TRBV19 with TRBJ2-7; 9 bases agree with TRBD1. Trimming took 5 bases from V and 2 from J; bases not matched to a gene: 7. CDR1 LNHDA and CDR2 SQIVND come from the germline V gene (reference sequence). The CDR3 length is 15 residues. CDR3 sequence (DNA): TGTGCCAGTAGTCTGGGACAGGGAATCCCCTACGAGCAGTACTTC. Protein: CASSLGQGIPYEQYF.

The genes are TRBV7-9 and TRBJ1-1; D perhaps matches TRBD1 (5 bases). V was shortened by 5 bases and J by 1 base, with 17 bases between the two germline ends. The CDR3 covers 16 residues. Germline-derived CDR1 and CDR2 are SEHNR and FQNEAQ (reference sequence). CDR3 DNA: TGTGCCAGCAGCCCCCGAGCCGGGGGTACGAACACTGAAGCTTTCTTT. As protein: CASSPRAGGTNTEAFF.

The chain has TRBV15 and TRBJ1-5; D perhaps matches TRBD1 (6 bases). CDR3 size: 13 residues. Trimming stripped 5 bases from V and 4 bases from J, with 9 bases between. CDR1 LNHNV and CDR2 YYDKDF come from the germline V gene (reference sequence). This chain's CDR3 is CATSLDRNQPQHF. DNA of the CDR3: TGTGCCACCAGCCTAGACAGGAATCAGCCCCAGCATTTT.

The rearrangement joins TRBV11-2 to TRBJ2-5, with D possibly TRBD1 on 5 matching bases. V dropped 0 bases and J dropped 5 bases, with 7 bases sitting between them. Germline values: CDR1 SGHAT, CDR2 FQNNGV. This CDR3 comprises 13 residues. CDR3 in DNA: TGTGCCAGCAGCTTAGAGAACAGGGAGACCCAGTACTTC. Amino acids: CASSLENRETQYF.

This chain uses TRBV7-6 with TRBJ2-2; D possibly corresponds to TRBD1 (6 bases). From germline, CDR1 is SGHVS and CDR2 FNYEAQ. The length of the CDR3 is 17 residues. Trimming removed 5 bases at V and 2 bases at J, with 18 bases between. The CDR3 nucleotides read TGTGCCAGCAGCCCTACGTTGACGGGACATAACACCGGGGAGCTGTTTTTT. Residues: CASSPTLTGHNTGELFF.

CDR3 DNA: TGTGCCAGCAGCACCCGGGAATACAATGAGCAGTTCTTC. This encodes CASSTREYNEQFF. The V call is TRBV5-5, the J call TRBJ2-1; a weak D match, TRBD2 (5 bases). The CDR3 has 13 amino acids. CDR1 is SGHKS and CDR2 is YYEKEE in the germline V gene (reference sequence). Trimming removed 4 bases at V and 4 bases at J, with 9 bases between.